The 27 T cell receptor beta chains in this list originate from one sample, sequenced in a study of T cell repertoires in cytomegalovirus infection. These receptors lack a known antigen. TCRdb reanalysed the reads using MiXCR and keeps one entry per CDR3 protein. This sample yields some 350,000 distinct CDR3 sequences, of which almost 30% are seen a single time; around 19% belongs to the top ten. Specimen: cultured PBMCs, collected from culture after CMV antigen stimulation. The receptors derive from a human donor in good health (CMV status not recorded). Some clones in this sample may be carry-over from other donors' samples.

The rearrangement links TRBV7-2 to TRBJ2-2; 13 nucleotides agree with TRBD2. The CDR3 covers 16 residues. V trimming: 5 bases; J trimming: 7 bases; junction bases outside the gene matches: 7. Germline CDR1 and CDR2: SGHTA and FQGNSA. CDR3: CASSPGLAGVDGELFF. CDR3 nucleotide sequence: TGTGCCAGCAGCCCTGGACTAGCGGGAGTAGACGGGGAGCTGTTTTTT. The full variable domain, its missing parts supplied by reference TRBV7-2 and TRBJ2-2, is GAGVSQSPSNKVTEKGKDVELRCDPISGHTALYWYRQSLGQGLEFLIYFQGNSAPDKSGLPSDRFSAERTGGSVSTLTIQRTQQEDSAVYLCASSPGLAGVDGELFFGEGSRLTVL.

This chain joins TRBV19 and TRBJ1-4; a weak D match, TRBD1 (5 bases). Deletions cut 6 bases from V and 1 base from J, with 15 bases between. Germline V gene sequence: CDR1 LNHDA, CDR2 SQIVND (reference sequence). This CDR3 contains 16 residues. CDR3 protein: CASSPSQGGTNEKLFF. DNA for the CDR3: TGTGCCAGTAGCCCATCCCAGGGAGGAACTAATGAAAAACTGTTTTTT. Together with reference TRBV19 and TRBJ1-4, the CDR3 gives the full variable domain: DGGITQSPKYLFRKEGQNVTLSCEQNLNHDAMYWYRQDPGQGLRLIYYSQIVNDFQKGDIAEGYSVSREKKESFPLTVTSAQKNPTAFYLCASSPSQGGTNEKLFFGSGTQLSVL.

CDR3 protein: CASTTVGFATSGANVLTF. Written as DNA, the CDR3 is TGTGCCAGCACAACGGTGGGGTTCGCAACCTCTGGGGCCAACGTCCTGACTTTC. The V gene is TRBV6-6, the J gene TRBJ2-6; no reliable D call. This CDR3 region has 18 residues. With 7 bases removed from V and 0 bases from J, the gap between germline ends came to 19 bases. Germline V gene data show CDR1 as MNHNY and CDR2 as SVGAGI (reference sequence).

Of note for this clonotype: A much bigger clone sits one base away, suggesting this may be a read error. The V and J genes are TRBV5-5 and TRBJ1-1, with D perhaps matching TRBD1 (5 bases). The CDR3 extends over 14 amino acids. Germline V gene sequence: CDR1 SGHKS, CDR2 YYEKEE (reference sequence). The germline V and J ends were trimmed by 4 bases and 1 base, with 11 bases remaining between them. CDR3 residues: CASSPGLQNTEAFF. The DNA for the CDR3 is TGTGCCAGCAGCCCGGGACTGCAGAACACTGAAGCTTTCTTT. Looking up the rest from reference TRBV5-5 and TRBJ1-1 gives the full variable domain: DAGVTQSPTHLIKTRGQQVTLRCSPISGHKSVSWYQQVLGQGPQFIFQYYEKEERGRGNFPDRFSARQFPNYSSELNVNALLLGDSALYLCASSPGLQNTEAFFGQGTRLTVV.

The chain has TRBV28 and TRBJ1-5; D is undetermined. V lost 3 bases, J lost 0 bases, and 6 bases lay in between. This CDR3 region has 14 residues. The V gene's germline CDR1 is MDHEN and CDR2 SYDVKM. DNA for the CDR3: TGTGCCAGCAGTTTTACGGATAGCAATCAGCCCCAGCATTTT. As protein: CASSFTDSNQPQHF.

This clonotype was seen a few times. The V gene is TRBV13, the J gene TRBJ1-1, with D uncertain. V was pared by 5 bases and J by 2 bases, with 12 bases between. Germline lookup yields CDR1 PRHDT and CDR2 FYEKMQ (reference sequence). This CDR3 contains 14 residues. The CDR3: CASSLRTRNTEAFF. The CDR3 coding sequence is TGTGCCAGCAGCCTTCGGACCCGAAACACTGAAGCTTTCTTT.

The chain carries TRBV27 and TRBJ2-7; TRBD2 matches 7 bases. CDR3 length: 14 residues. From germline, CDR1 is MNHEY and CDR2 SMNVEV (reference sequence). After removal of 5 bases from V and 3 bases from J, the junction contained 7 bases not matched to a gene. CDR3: CASSGQRGFYEQYF. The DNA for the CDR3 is TGTGCCAGCAGTGGCCAGCGGGGTTTCTACGAGCAGTACTTC.

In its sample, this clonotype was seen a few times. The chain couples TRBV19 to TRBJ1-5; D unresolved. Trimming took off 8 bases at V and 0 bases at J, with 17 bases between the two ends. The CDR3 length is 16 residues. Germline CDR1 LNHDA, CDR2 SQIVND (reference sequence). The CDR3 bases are TGTGCCAGTCAGGCTAGGATCGGGTATAGCAATCAGCCCCAGCATTTT. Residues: CASQARIGYSNQPQHF. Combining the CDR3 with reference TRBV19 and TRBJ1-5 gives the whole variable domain DGGITQSPKYLFRKEGQNVTLSCEQNLNHDAMYWYRQDPGQGLRLIYYSQIVNDFQKGDIAEGYSVSREKKESFPLTVTSAQKNPTAFYLCASQARIGYSNQPQHFGDGTRLSIL.

CDR3 in amino acids: CASSRAFNQPQHF. The CDR3 nucleotides read TGTGCCAGCAGCAGGGCCTTTAATCAGCCCCAGCATTTT. V and J are TRBV12-3 or TRBV12-4 and TRBJ1-5; D is possibly TRBD1 (5 bases). The V gene lost 6 bases and the J gene lost 4 bases, with 10 bases spanning the gap. This CDR3 is built from 13 residues.

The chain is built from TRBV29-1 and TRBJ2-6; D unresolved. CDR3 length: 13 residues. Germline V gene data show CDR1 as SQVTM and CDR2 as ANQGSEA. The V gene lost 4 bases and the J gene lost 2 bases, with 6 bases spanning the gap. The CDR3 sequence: CSVVSAGANVLTF. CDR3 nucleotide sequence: TGCAGCGTTGTCTCCGCTGGGGCCAACGTCCTGACTTTC.

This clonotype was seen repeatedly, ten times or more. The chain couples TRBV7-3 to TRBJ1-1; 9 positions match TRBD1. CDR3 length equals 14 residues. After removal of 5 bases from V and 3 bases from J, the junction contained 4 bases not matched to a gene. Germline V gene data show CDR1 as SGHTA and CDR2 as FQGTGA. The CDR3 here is CASSPGDRDTEAFF. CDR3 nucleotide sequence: TGTGCCAGCAGCCCCGGGGACAGGGACACTGAAGCTTTCTTT.

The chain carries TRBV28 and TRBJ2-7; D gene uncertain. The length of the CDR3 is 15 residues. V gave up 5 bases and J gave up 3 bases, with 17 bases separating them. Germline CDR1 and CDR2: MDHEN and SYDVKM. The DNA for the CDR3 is TGTGCCAGCAGTCTCCCCATGGGCGTCCGCTACGAGCAGTACTTC. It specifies CASSLPMGVRYEQYF.

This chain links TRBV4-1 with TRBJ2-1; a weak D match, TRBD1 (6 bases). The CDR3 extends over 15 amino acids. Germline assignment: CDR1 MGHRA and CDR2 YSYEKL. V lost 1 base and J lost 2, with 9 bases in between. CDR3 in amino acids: CASSQGRGTYNEQFF. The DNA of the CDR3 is TGCGCCAGCAGCCAAGGAAGGGGGACCTACAATGAGCAGTTCTTC.

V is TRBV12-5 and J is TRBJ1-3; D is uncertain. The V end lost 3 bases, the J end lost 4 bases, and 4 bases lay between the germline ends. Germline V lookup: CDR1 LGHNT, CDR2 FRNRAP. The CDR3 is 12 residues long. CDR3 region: CASGLRGNTIYF. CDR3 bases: TGTGCTAGTGGTTTACGAGGAAACACCATATATTTT.

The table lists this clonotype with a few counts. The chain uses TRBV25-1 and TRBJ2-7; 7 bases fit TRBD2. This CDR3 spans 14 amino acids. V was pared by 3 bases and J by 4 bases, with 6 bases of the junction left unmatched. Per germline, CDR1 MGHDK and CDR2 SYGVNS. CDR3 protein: CASSDSGPQYEQYF. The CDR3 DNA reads TGTGCCAGCAGTGATAGCGGGCCCCAGTACGAGCAGTACTTC.

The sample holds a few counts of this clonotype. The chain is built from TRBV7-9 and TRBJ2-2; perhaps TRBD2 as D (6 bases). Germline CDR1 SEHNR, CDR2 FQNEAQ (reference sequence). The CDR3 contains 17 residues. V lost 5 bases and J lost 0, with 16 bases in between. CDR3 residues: CASSRDFLPSNTGELFF. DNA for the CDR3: TGTGCCAGCAGCCGGGACTTTCTCCCTTCGAACACCGGGGAGCTGTTTTTT.

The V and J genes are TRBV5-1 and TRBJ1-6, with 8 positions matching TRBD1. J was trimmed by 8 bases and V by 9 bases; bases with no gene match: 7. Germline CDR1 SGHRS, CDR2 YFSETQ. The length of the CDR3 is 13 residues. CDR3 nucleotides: TGCGCCACCCGAGGACAGGGAGATTCACCCCTCCACTTT. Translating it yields CATRGQGDSPLHF.

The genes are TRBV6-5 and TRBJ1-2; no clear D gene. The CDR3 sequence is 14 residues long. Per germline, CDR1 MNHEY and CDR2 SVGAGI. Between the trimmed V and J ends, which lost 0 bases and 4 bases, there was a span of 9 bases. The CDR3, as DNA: TGTGCCAGCAGTTACTCCGGGGAAAGCTATGGCTACACCTTC. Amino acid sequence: CASSYSGESYGYTF.

CDR3 DNA: TGTGCCAGCTCACGAGGACAGGTGGACGAGCAGTACTTC. Protein sequence: CASSRGQVDEQYF. The gene calls are TRBV18 and TRBJ2-7; 7 bases agree with TRBD1. The CDR3 spans 13 residues. J gave up 5 bases and V 4 bases, and 5 bases lay outside the gene matches. Germline assignment: CDR1 KGHSH and CDR2 LQKENI.

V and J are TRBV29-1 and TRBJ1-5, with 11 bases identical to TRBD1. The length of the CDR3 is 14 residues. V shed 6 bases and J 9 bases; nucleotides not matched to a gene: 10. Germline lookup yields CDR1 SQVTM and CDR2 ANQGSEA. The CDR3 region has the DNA TGCAGCGTCGGACAGGGGGCAGCAGGAGGGCCCCAGCATTTT. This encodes CSVGQGAAGGPQHF.

The CDR3 DNA follows: TGTGCCAGCAGCCCTACCGGGACTAGCGGGCGCGATGAGCAGTTCTTC. Translation: CASSPTGTSGRDEQFF. The J gene is TRBJ2-1, the V gene TRBV6-8, with 12 bases lining up with TRBD2. Per the germline V gene, CDR1 is MNHGY and CDR2 is SAAAGT. The trim removed 6 bases at V and 8 bases at J, leaving 11 bases unmatched. The CDR3 has 16 amino acids.

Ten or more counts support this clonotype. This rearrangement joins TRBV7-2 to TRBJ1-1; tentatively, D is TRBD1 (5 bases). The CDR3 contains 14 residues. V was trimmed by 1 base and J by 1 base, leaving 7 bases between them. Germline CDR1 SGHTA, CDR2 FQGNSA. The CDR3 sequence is CASSLDRPNTEAFF. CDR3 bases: TGTGCCAGCAGCTTAGACAGGCCGAACACTGAAGCTTTCTTT.

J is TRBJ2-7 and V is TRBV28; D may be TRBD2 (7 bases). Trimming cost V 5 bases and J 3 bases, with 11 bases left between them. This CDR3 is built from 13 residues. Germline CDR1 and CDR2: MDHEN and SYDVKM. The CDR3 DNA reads TGTGCCAGCAGTGCGGGGGCAGTCTACGAGCAGTACTTC. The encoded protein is CASSAGAVYEQYF.

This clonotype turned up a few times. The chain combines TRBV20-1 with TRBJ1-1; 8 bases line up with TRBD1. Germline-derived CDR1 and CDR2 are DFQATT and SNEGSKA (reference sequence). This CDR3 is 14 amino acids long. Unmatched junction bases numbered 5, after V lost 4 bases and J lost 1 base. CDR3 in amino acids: CSAMQGAGNTEAFF. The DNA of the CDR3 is TGCAGTGCTATGCAGGGGGCCGGGAACACTGAAGCTTTCTTT.

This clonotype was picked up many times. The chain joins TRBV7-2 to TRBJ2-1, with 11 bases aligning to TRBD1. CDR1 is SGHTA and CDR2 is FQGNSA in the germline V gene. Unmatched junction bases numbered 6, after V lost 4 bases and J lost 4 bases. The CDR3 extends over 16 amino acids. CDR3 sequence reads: CASSSTGTGGYNEQFF. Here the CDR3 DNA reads TGTGCCAGCAGCTCGACCGGGACAGGGGGGTACAATGAGCAGTTCTTC.

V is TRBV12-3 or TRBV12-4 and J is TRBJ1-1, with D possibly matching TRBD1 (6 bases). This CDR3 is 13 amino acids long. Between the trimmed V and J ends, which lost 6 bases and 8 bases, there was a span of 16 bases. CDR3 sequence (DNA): TGTGCCAGCAGCATGGAGGGGGGGATGGAAGCTTTCTTT. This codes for CASSMEGGMEAFF.

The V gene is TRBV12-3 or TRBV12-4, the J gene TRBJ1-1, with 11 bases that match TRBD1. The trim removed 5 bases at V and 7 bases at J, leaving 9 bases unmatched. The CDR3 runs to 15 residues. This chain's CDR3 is CASSPRDRGYFEAFF. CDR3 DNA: TGTGCCAGCAGTCCTCGGGACAGGGGGTATTTTGAAGCTTTCTTT.